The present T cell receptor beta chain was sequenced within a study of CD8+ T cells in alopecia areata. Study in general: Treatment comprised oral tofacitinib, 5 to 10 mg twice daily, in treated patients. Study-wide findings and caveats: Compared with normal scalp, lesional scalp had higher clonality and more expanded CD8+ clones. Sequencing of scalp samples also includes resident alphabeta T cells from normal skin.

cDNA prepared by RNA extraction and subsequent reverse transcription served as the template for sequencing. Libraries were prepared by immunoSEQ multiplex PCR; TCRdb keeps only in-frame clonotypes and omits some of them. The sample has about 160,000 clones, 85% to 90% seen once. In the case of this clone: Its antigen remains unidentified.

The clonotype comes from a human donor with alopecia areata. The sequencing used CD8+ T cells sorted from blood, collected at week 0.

CDR3: CASSSIAFNEKLFF. DNA of the CDR3: TGTGCCAGCAGTAGTATCGCCTTTAATGAAAAACTGTTTTTT. This chain connects TRBV25-1 to TRBJ1-4; D unresolved. V dropped 5 bases and J dropped 4 bases, with 11 bases sitting between them. The length of the CDR3 is 14 residues. CDR1 is MGHDK and CDR2 is SYGVNS in the germline V gene. Filled out from reference TRBV25-1 and TRBJ1-4, the complete variable domain reads EADIYQTPRYLVIGTGKKITLECSQTMGHDKMYWYQQDPGMELHLIHYSYGVNSTEKGDLSSESTVSRIRTEHFPLTLESARPSHTSQYLCASSSIAFNEKLFFGSGTQLSVL.